This T cell receptor (beta chain) was recovered during a study of blood T cell repertoires in COVID-19. Data came from immunoSEQ multiplex PCR; TCRdb stores just in-frame clones and leaves some out. The sample contains over 100,000 clones, over 80% of which appear only once. The V gene end was trimmed by 3 bases and the J gene end by 8 bases; junction bases not matched to a gene: 4. Looked up from germline, CDR1 is MRHNA and CDR2 is SNTAGT. This CDR3 spans 13 amino acids. V usage is TRBV6-4 and J usage is TRBJ2-4, with 7 bases aligning to TRBD2. Sequenced material: peripheral blood. The clonotype originates from a man aged 50 to 60 with acute or convalescent COVID-19. The CDR3 region has the DNA TGTGCCAGCAGTGAGCTGGGGGGGGACATTCAGTACTTC. Its translation is CASSELGGDIQYF.